The sequence of this T cell receptor beta chain was determined in a study of T cell responses to AZD1222 COVID-19 vaccine. Looking at the study overall: Pooling was applied to second doses at about 4 or about 12 weeks. Study-wide findings and caveats: Regions left unmutated in variants are reportedly the target of nearly half of spike-specific TCRs. All repertoire sampling was performed exclusively after the peak T cell response. Following two doses of AZD1222, Spike-specific TCR breadth and depth rose.

The assay was immunoSEQ multiplex PCR, and TCRdb's table has in-frame clones only and misses some. The table includes 200,000 or so clones, 85% to 90% detected once. As to this clone: Its antigen is not known.

The CDR3 is 15 amino acids. The germline gives CDR1 SGHTA, CDR2 FQGNSA. The ends were cut back, 5 bases at V and 6 bases at J, with 18 bases in the middle. The material sequenced was peripheral blood, taken on day 0 of AZD1222 vaccination. The sequence derives from an adult in good health. The chain recombines TRBV7-2 with TRBJ2-3; D is possibly TRBD1 (5 bases). CDR3 DNA sequence: TGTGCCAGCAGCAAACAGATGTCTGCAGGGGATACGCAGTATTTT. This translates into CASSKQMSAGDTQYF.